Following are 24 T cell receptor beta chains from one sample sequenced in a study of T cell changes during pregnancy in multiple sclerosis. Libraries were prepared by immunoSEQ multiplex PCR; TCRdb keeps only in-frame clonotypes and omits some of them. The sample lists tens of thousands of clones, over 85% occurring once. The starting material was peripheral blood, obtained in the third trimester of pregnancy. The receptors originated from a female donor with multiple sclerosis, enrolled in a pregnancy study.

This rearrangement joins TRBV19 to TRBJ2-1, with 8 bases identical to TRBD2. The V segment lost 6 bases and the J segment 2 bases; nucleotides outside the gene matches: 9. This CDR3 region has 16 residues. The germline gives CDR1 LNHDA, CDR2 SQIVND (reference sequence). This chain's CDR3 is CASRNLAGGPYNEQFF. The DNA for the CDR3 is TGTGCCAGTAGAAACCTAGCGGGCGGACCCTACAATGAGCAGTTCTTC. The whole variable domain, filled in from reference TRBV19 and TRBJ2-1, reads DGGITQSPKYLFRKEGQNVTLSCEQNLNHDAMYWYRQDPGQGLRLIYYSQIVNDFQKGDIAEGYSVSREKKESFPLTVTSAQKNPTAFYLCASRNLAGGPYNEQFFGPGTRLTVL.

The table lists this clone with a count of one. The rearrangement uses TRBV4-1 and TRBJ2-1; 11 nucleotides match TRBD2. Per germline, CDR1 MGHRA and CDR2 YSYEKL. The CDR3 contains 17 residues. V trimming: 4 bases; J trimming: 3 bases; junction bases outside the gene matches: 8. The CDR3 DNA reads TGCGCCAGCAGCCCCTCCACTAGCGGGAGTGGCTACAATGAGCAGTTCTTC. This sequence encodes CASSPSTSGSGYNEQFF.

This chain uses TRBV4-3 with TRBJ1-4; 9 nucleotides align to TRBD1. The CDR3 has 19 amino acids. V lost 0 bases to trimming and J lost 0 bases; unmatched junction nucleotides: 8. Germline V gives CDR1 LGHNA, CDR2 YSLEER. This CDR3 reads CASSQEIGQGKSTNEKLFF. The CDR3 region has the DNA TGCGCCAGCAGCCAAGAGATTGGACAGGGGAAATCAACTAATGAAAAACTGTTTTTT.

The chain joins TRBV28 to TRBJ2-2, with D possibly matching TRBD1 (6 bases). Trimming took off 8 bases at V and 8 bases at J, with 18 bases between the two ends. This CDR3 is 14 amino acids long. CDR1 is MDHEN, CDR2 SYDVKM, per germline. The CDR3 loop reads CASGRGGPGGELFF. DNA for the CDR3: TGTGCCAGCGGAAGAGGGGGACCCGGTGGGGAGCTGTTTTTT.

The V call is TRBV10-3, the J call TRBJ2-2, with D possibly TRBD1 on 5 matching bases. Per the germline V gene, CDR1 is ENHRY and CDR2 is SYGVKD. The CDR3 consists of 14 residues. The V gene lost 3 bases and the J gene lost 6 bases, with 11 bases spanning the gap. This chain's CDR3 is CAISEGRAPGELFF. The CDR3 DNA reads as TGTGCCATCAGTGAAGGCAGGGCCCCCGGGGAGCTGTTTTTT.

The genes are TRBV7-2 and TRBJ1-1; 8 positions agree with TRBD1. V was clipped by 4 bases and J by 7 bases; unmatched bases: 11. The germline V gene encodes CDR1 SGHTA and CDR2 FQGNSA. There are 15 residues in the CDR3. This chain's CDR3 is CASSSRQGSPDEAFF. The CDR3 coding sequence is TGTGCCAGCAGCTCCCGACAGGGGTCGCCGGATGAAGCTTTCTTT.

V and J are TRBV6-4 and TRBJ1-3; no definite D call. From germline, CDR1 is MRHNA and CDR2 SNTAGT. The germline V and J ends were trimmed by 6 bases and 4 bases, with 16 bases remaining between them. The CDR3 contains 15 residues. CDR3 sequence reads: CASSGRTKAGNTIYF. As DNA, the CDR3 is TGTGCCAGCAGCGGGAGGACTAAAGCCGGAAACACCATATATTTT.

The chain employs TRBV11-2 and TRBJ2-2; 9 positions agree with TRBD2. CDR1 is SGHAT, CDR2 FQNNGV, per germline. Losses at the gene ends were 0 bases for V and 0 bases for J; bases not matched to a gene: 5. The CDR3 runs to 18 residues. The CDR3 nucleotides read TGTGCCAGCAGCTTAGAACCAGCGGGAGGCCCGAACACCGGGGAGCTGTTTTTT. Protein: CASSLEPAGGPNTGELFF.

J is TRBJ1-3 and V is TRBV10-3, with D uncertain. V was cut by 9 bases and J by 4 bases, with 7 bases left in between. There are 11 residues in the CDR3. Germline V gene lookup returns CDR1 ENHRY and CDR2 SYGVKD. CDR3 loop: CAILAGNTIYF. CDR3 bases: TGTGCCATTCTCGCGGGAAACACCATATATTTT.

The chain carries TRBV29-1 and TRBJ2-7; D not resolved. This CDR3 is built from 12 residues. Germline CDR1 is SQVTM and CDR2 is ANQGSEA. The V gene lost 4 bases and the J gene lost 0 bases, with 7 bases spanning the gap. CDR3 bases: TGCAGCGTTGTAGTGGTCTCCTACGAGCAGTACTTC. Translated: CSVVVVSYEQYF.

The chain couples TRBV7-9 to TRBJ2-3, with 8 bases lining up with TRBD2. In germline, CDR1 is SEHNR, CDR2 FQNEAQ (reference sequence). V lost 5 bases, J lost 0 bases, and 7 bases stayed unmatched. This CDR3 spans 16 amino acids. As DNA, the CDR3 is TGTGCCAGCAGCCTCGGGGCTAGCGGGAGCACAGATACGCAGTATTTT. It encodes CASSLGASGSTDTQYF.

This rearrangement joins TRBV7-2 to TRBJ1-2; 8 positions agree with TRBD1. The germline V gene has CDR1 SGHTA and CDR2 FQGNSA. With V trimmed by 2 bases and J by 7 bases, 6 bases remained unmatched. The CDR3 has 14 amino acids. The CDR3 loop is CASSLIATGGGYTF. CDR3 in DNA: TGTGCCAGCAGCTTAATCGCAACAGGGGGTGGCTACACCTTC. The full variable domain, completed using reference TRBV7-2 and TRBJ1-2, is GAGVSQSPSNKVTEKGKDVELRCDPISGHTALYWYRQSLGQGLEFLIYFQGNSAPDKSGLPSDRFSAERTGGSVSTLTIQRTQQEDSAVYLCASSLIATGGGYTFGSGTRLTVV.

This chain uses TRBV11-2 with TRBJ2-5; no definite D call. CDR3 length equals 12 residues. CDR1 and CDR2 from the germline V gene are SGHAT and FQNNGV. V lost 2 bases, J lost 4 bases, and 5 bases lay in between. The CDR3 nucleotides are TGTGCCAGCAGCTTAACATTAGAGACCCAGTACTTC. As protein: CASSLTLETQYF.

The chain combines TRBV2 with TRBJ2-3; TRBD1 matches at 8 bases. Germline lookup yields CDR1 SNHLY and CDR2 FYNNEI. After removal of 2 bases from V and 2 bases from J, the junction contained 3 bases not matched to a gene. This CDR3 contains 15 residues. The CDR3 loop reads CASSEPGGPTDTQYF. For the CDR3, the DNA is TGTGCCAGCAGTGAACCAGGGGGCCCCACAGATACGCAGTATTTT.

This sequence joins TRBV7-9 and TRBJ2-5; D may be TRBD1 (6 bases). Trimming cost V 5 bases and J 1 base, with 11 bases left between them. Germline V gene data show CDR1 as SEHNR and CDR2 as FQNEAQ (reference sequence). The CDR3 spans 14 residues. The CDR3 DNA sequence: TGTGCCAGCAGCATCAACAGGGTCCAAGAGACCCAGTACTTC. Its protein product is CASSINRVQETQYF.

The chain carries TRBV2 and TRBJ2-3; no reliable D call. Trimming removed 1 base at V and 2 bases at J, with 7 bases between. Germline CDR1 SNHLY, CDR2 FYNNEI. The CDR3 consists of 14 residues. The CDR3: CASSEELTTDTQYF. DNA for the CDR3: TGTGCCAGCAGTGAAGAGCTAACCACAGATACGCAGTATTTT.

J is TRBJ2-5 and V is TRBV30; D unresolved. Per germline, CDR1 GTSNPN and CDR2 SVGIG (reference sequence). This CDR3 is built from 11 residues. The V end was cut by 3 bases, the J end by 9 bases, with 11 bases between. CDR3 nucleotide sequence: TGTGCCTGGAGAGACAACACACCCCAGTACTTC. This sequence encodes CAWRDNTPQYF. Supplemented by reference TRBV30 and TRBJ2-5, the full variable domain reads SQTIHQWPATLVQPVGSPLSLECTVEGTSNPNLYWYRQAAGRGLQLLFYSVGIGQISSEVPQNLSASRPQDRQFILSSKKLLLSDSGFYLCAWRDNTPQYFGPGTRLLVL.

The genes are TRBV27 and TRBJ2-7, with D perhaps matching TRBD1 (5 bases). The CDR3 extends over 14 amino acids. The germline CDR1 and CDR2 sequences are MNHEY and SMNVEV (reference sequence). The V gene lost 5 bases and the J gene lost 3 bases, with 14 bases spanning the gap. The CDR3 loop reads CASSVQGPYYEQYF. The CDR3 DNA reads TGTGCCAGCAGTGTGCAGGGCCCGTACTACGAGCAGTACTTC.

The gene calls are TRBV6-1 and TRBJ2-2, with 10 positions matching TRBD1. Germline-derived CDR1 and CDR2 are MNHNS and SASEGT. CDR3 length equals 15 residues. Trimming at V came to 6 bases and at J to 7 bases, leaving 8 bases not matched to a gene. This chain's CDR3 is CASRAGTGAGGELFF. The CDR3 nucleotides are TGTGCCAGCAGAGCCGGGACAGGGGCGGGCGGGGAGCTGTTTTTT.

The gene calls are TRBV5-1 and TRBJ2-1, with 10 bases matching TRBD2. This CDR3 contains 16 residues. The germline CDR1 and CDR2 sequences are SGHRS and YFSETQ. The J segment lost 7 bases and the V segment lost 2 bases, leaving 9 bases of the junction unmatched. CDR3 residues: CASSFPTSGDPNEQFF. CDR3 bases: TGCGCCAGCAGCTTCCCCACTAGCGGGGACCCAAATGAGCAGTTCTTC.

V and J are TRBV6-4 and TRBJ2-1, with D tentatively TRBD2 (7 bases). CDR1 is MRHNA and CDR2 is SNTAGT in the germline V gene. The V and J ends lost 6 bases and 4 bases respectively, with 16 bases between them. The CDR3 is 15 amino acids. CDR3 in amino acids: CASSPGLGGYNEQFF. CDR3 coding DNA: TGTGCCAGCAGCCCAGGACTAGGGGGGTACAATGAGCAGTTCTTC.

The chain carries TRBV2 and TRBJ1-5; 8 bases are a match to TRBD1. The CDR3 runs 14 residues. Trimming took 6 bases from V and 6 from J; bases not matched to a gene: 7. Germline V gene data show CDR1 as SNHLY and CDR2 as FYNNEI. CDR3 region: CASSRGQGSQPQHF. As DNA, the CDR3 is TGTGCCAGCAGCCGAGGACAGGGCAGTCAGCCCCAGCATTTT.

The chain has TRBV2 and TRBJ2-5; 9 bases fit TRBD1. The end of the DNA is better explained by TRBJ2-7, so the J call may be wrong. The CDR3 has 14 amino acids. Germline values: CDR1 SNHLY, CDR2 FYNNEI. CDR3 amino acids: CASSVNRGPYEQYF. CDR3 bases: TGTGCCAGCAGTGTCAACAGGGGGCCCTACGAGCAGTACTTC.

The chain carries TRBV5-1 and TRBJ1-2, with a tentative D call TRBD1 (5 bases). The germline gives CDR1 SGHRS, CDR2 YFSETQ. V lost 2 bases to trimming and J lost 8 bases, with 10 bases between them. This CDR3 region has 12 residues. The CDR3 is CASSFRGYGYTF. CDR3 sequence (DNA): TGCGCCAGCAGCTTTAGGGGATACGGCTACACCTTC.